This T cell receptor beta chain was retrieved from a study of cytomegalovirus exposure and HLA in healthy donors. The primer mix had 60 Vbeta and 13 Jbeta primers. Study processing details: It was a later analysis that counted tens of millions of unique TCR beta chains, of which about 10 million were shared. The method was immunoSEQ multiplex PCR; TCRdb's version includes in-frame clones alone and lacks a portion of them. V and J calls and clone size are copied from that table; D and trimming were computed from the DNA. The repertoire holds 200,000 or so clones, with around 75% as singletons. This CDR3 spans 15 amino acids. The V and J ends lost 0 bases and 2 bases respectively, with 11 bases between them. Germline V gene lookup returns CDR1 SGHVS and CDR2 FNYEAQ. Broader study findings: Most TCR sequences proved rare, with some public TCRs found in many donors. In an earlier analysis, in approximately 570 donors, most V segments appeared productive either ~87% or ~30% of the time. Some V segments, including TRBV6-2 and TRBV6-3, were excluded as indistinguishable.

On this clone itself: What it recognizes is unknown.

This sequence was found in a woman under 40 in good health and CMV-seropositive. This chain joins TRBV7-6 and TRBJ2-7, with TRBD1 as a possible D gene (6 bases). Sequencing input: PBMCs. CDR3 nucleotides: TGTGCCAGCAGCTTAGCGAGGGGGAGCCCCTACGAGCAGTACTTC. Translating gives CASSLARGSPYEQYF.